This TCR beta chain was obtained from a study of blood T cell repertoires in COVID-19. V was cut by 3 bases and J by 1 base, with 14 bases left in between. The germline V gene has CDR1 MNHEY and CDR2 SVGEGT. CDR3 size: 16 residues. Sequencing used immunoSEQ multiplex PCR; TCRdb keeps in-frame clones, though not all of them. The data contain fewer than 200,000 clones, around 76% of them singletons. This sequence was found in a woman in her sixties or seventies with COVID-19, enrolled during active disease. The rearrangement uses TRBV6-2 or TRBV6-3 and TRBJ2-3; D gene uncertain. The material sequenced was peripheral blood. The CDR3 nucleotides read TGTGCCAGCAGTTATAATCCGTCTAGTGGCACAGATACGCAGTATTTT. This translates into CASSYNPSSGTDTQYF.